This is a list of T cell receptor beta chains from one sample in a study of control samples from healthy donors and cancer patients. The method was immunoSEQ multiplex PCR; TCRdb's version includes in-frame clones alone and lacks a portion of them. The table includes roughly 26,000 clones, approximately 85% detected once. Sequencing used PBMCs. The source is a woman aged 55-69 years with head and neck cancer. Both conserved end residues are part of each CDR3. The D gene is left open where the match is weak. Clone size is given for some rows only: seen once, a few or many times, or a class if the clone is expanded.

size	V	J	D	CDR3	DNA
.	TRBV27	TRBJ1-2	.	CASSTGGANYGYTF	TGTGCCAGCAGTACAGGAGGGGCTAACTATGGCTACACCTTC
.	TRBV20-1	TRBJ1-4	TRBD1	CGGTGWEKLFF	TGCGGGGGGACAGGGTGGGAAAAACTGTTTTTT
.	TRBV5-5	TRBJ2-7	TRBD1	CASSPWTGLSYEQYF	TGTGCCAGCAGCCCCTGGACAGGGCTGTCCTACGAGCAGTACTTC
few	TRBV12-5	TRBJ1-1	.	CAAGGFGDTEAFF	TGTGCAGCCGGGGGATTTGGGGACACTGAAGCTTTCTTT
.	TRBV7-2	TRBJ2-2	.	CASSLAGGKLTGELFF	TGTGCCAGCAGCTTAGCGGGCGGGAAACTCACCGGGGAGCTGTTTTTT
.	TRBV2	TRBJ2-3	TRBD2	CATNQETSGTDTQYF	TGTGCCACAAACCAGGAGACTAGCGGGACAGATACGCAGTATTTT
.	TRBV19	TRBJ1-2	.	CASSSGRNYGYTF	TGTGCCAGTAGTTCTGGCAGGAACTATGGCTACACCTTC
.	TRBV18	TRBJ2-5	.	CASSPNLQETQYF	TGTGCCAGCTCACCAAATCTCCAAGAGACCCAGTACTTC
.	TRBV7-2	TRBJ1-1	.	CASSLARQANTEAFF	TGTGCCAGCAGCTTAGCGAGGCAGGCTAACACTGAAGCTTTCTTT
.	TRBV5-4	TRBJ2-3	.	CASSLIADTQYF	TGTGCCAGCAGCTTGATAGCAGATACGCAGTATTTT
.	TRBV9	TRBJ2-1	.	CASEVGVPPGNEQFF	TGTGCCAGCGAGGTGGGAGTACCCCCTGGGAATGAGCAGTTCTTC
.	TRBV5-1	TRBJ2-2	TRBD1	CASSGQGAYTGELFF	TGCGCCAGCAGCGGGCAGGGGGCCTACACCGGGGAGCTGTTTTTT
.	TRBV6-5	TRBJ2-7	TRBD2	CASSPRGDVPGEQYF	TGTGCCAGCAGTCCCCGGGGGGACGTCCCGGGCGAGCAGTACTTC
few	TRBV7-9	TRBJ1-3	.	CASSFRAAGNTIYF	TGTGCCAGCAGCTTCAGGGCCGCTGGAAACACCATATATTTT
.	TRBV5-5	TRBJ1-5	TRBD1	CASSGTGGEAQPQHF	TGTGCCAGCAGCGGGACAGGGGGCGAAGCTCAGCCCCAGCATTTT
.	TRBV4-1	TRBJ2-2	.	CASSQDTFINTGELFF	TGCGCCAGCAGCCAAGACACGTTCATCAACACCGGGGAGCTGTTTTTT
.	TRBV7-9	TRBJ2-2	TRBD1	CASSGRRTGNTGELFF	TGTGCCAGCAGTGGGCGGAGGACAGGGAACACCGGGGAGCTGTTTTTT
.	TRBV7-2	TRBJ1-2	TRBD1	CASSSHRGYGYTF	TGTGCCAGCAGCTCTCACAGGGGCTATGGCTACACCTTC
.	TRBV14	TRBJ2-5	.	CASSRGYQETQYF	TGTGCCAGCAGCCGGGGATACCAAGAGACCCAGTACTTC
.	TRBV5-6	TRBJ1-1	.	CASSQRPPLAEAFF	TGTGCCAGCAGCCAAAGACCTCCTCTAGCTGAAGCTTTCTTT
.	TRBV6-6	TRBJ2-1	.	CASSYGAGTFF	TGTGCCAGCAGTTACGGGGCGGGTACGTTCTTC
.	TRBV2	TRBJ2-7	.	CASSSQGYEQYF	TGTGCCAGCAGCTCACAGGGTTACGAGCAGTACTTC
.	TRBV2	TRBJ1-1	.	CASSPEVLTEAFF	TGTGCCAGCAGTCCCGAGGTTCTGACTGAAGCTTTCTTT
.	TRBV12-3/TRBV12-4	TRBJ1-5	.	CASRPSVGEPQHF	TGTGCCAGCAGACCATCAGTGGGTGAGCCCCAGCATTTT
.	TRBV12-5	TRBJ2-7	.	CASGLGQGSMEEQYF	TGTGCTAGTGGTTTGGGGCAGGGGTCAATGGAAGAGCAGTACTTC
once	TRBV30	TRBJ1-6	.	CAWSLMTVLGSYNSPLHF	TGTGCCTGGAGTCTTATGACTGTTTTGGGTTCGTATAATTCACCCCTCCACTTT
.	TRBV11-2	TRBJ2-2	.	CASSLGLHPKLFF	TGTGCCAGCAGCTTAGGACTACATCCTAAGCTGTTTTTT
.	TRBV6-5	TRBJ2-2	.	CASMVRTNTGELFF	TGTGCCAGCATGGTCAGAACGAACACCGGGGAGCTGTTTTTT
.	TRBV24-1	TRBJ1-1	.	CATSAPAGEAFF	TGTGCCACCAGTGCCCCGGCAGGTGAAGCTTTCTTT
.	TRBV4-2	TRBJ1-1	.	CASSQDMVSRTEAFF	TGTGCCAGCAGCCAAGATATGGTCTCCCGGACTGAAGCTTTCTTT
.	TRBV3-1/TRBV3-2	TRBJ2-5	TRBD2	CASSQGGLAGAETQYF	TGTGCCAGCAGCCAAGGAGGACTAGCGGGGGCCGAGACCCAGTACTTC
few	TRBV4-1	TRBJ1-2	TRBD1	CASSQHGTGGDYGYTF	TGCGCCAGCAGCCAGCATGGGACAGGGGGGGACTATGGCTACACCTTC
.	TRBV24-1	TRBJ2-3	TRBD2	CATSAGASGFFTDTQYF	TGTGCCACCAGTGCCGGGGCTAGCGGGTTTTTCACAGATACGCAGTATTTT
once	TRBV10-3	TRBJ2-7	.	CAIGDQPYEQYF	TGTGCCATCGGGGACCAACCCTACGAGCAGTACTTC
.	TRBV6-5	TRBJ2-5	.	CASSPGAEVGETQYF	TGTGCCAGCAGTCCCGGGGCAGAGGTAGGGGAGACCCAGTACTTC
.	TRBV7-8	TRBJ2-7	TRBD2	CASSLLAEPYEQYF	TGTGCCAGCAGCTTACTAGCGGAGCCCTACGAGCAGTACTTC
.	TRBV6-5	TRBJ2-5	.	CASSYSIPGLQETQYF	TGTGCCAGCAGTTACTCGATCCCAGGGTTACAAGAGACCCAGTACTTC
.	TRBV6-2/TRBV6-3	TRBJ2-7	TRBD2	CASSNTGTSGRSPGGEQYF	TGTGCCAGCAGTAACACCGGGACTAGCGGGAGGTCCCCCGGTGGCGAGCAGTACTTC
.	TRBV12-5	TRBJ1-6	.	CASGLASLINSPLHF	TGTGCTAGTGGTTTGGCGAGTCTAATTAATTCACCCCTCCACTTT
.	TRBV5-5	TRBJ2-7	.	CASSLPDGEQYF	TGTGCCAGCAGCCTGCCGGACGGCGAGCAGTACTTC
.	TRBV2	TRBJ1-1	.	CASSGTLNTEAFF	TGTGCCAGCAGCGGGACATTGAACACTGAAGCTTTCTTT
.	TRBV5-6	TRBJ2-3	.	CASSIGTPTQYF	TGTGCCAGCAGCATTGGTACACCTACGCAGTATTTT
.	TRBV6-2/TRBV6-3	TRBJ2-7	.	CATSDTATPSF	TGTGCCACCAGTGACACGGCCACGCCGTCATTC
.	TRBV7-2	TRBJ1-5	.	CASSTGTAYQPQHF	TGTGCCAGCAGCACCGGGACCGCATATCAGCCCCAGCATTTT
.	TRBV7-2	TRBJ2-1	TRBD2	CASSPSGSPYNEQFF	TGTGCCAGCAGCCCTAGCGGGAGCCCCTACAATGAGCAGTTCTTC
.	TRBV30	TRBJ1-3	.	CAWSVGYRISGNTIYF	TGTGCCTGGAGTGTAGGTTACAGGATCTCTGGAAACACCATATATTTT
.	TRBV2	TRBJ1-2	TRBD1	CASTLEGTGGAFHTF	TGTGCCAGCACCCTAGAGGGAACAGGGGGCGCGTTCCACACCTTC
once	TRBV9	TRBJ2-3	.	CASSVRDGYTDTQYF	TGTGCCAGCAGCGTTCGGGACGGCTATACAGATACGCAGTATTTT